The 13 T cell receptor beta chains in this list originate from one sample, sequenced in a study of T cell responses to AZD1222 COVID-19 vaccine. Profiling relied on immunoSEQ multiplex PCR, and the TCRdb table lists in-frame clones only, not all of them. The table includes 110,000 to 150,000 clones, 92% detected once. Sequencing used peripheral blood, obtained on day 0 of AZD1222 vaccination. These receptors all come from an adult in good health.

The rearrangement joins TRBV2 to TRBJ2-7; 9 nucleotides align to TRBD1. This CDR3 contains 14 residues. Germline V CDR1 and CDR2: SNHLY, FYNNEI. V gave up 7 bases and J gave up 6 bases; unmatched junction bases: 10. The CDR3 here is CASISRDRVPEQYF. CDR3 bases: TGTGCCAGCATCAGCCGGGACAGGGTGCCCGAGCAGTACTTC.

The chain employs TRBV7-9 and TRBJ1-1; TRBD1 matches 9 bases. The V segment lost 6 bases and the J segment 4 bases; nucleotides outside the gene matches: 9. The germline V gene has CDR1 SEHNR and CDR2 FQNEAQ (reference sequence). The CDR3 extends over 15 amino acids. The CDR3 bases are TGTGCCAGCAGTTCCTACAGGGGGCGCGGCACTGAAGCTTTCTTT. It is translated as CASSSYRGRGTEAFF.

The rearrangement links TRBV27 to TRBJ1-2; D not certain. The CDR3 is made up of 13 amino acids. Germline V gene lookup returns CDR1 MNHEY and CDR2 SMNVEV (reference sequence). Trimming pared 5 bases from V and 8 bases from J, leaving 15 bases between. The CDR3 sequence: CASSPSWIGGYTF. CDR3 nucleotides: TGTGCCAGCAGTCCCTCTTGGATCGGGGGCTACACCTTC.

This chain uses TRBV6-2 or TRBV6-3 with TRBJ1-5, with a tentative D call TRBD1 (5 bases). The CDR3 spans 12 residues. Germline V gives CDR1 MNHEY, CDR2 SVGEGT. V shed 5 bases and J shed 8 bases, with 10 bases lying between them. In DNA, the CDR3 is TGTGCCAGCAGTCCCCGGGGGAAGCCCCAGCATTTT. Translated, it gives CASSPRGKPQHF.

The V and J genes are TRBV7-9 and TRBJ2-1; D perhaps matches TRBD2 (5 bases). V was cut by 1 base and J by 9 bases, with 10 bases left in between. CDR1 is SEHNR and CDR2 is FQNEAQ in the germline V gene (reference sequence). The CDR3 contains 13 residues. DNA of the CDR3: TGTGCCAGCAGCTTAGAAACTCGGGGTGAGCAGTTCTTC. Amino acid sequence: CASSLETRGEQFF.

The gene calls are TRBV7-3 and TRBJ2-1, with 8 bases identical to TRBD2. The CDR3 spans 17 residues. With 4 bases clipped from V and 0 bases from J, the junction kept 8 bases outside the gene matches. The germline V gene has CDR1 SGHTA and CDR2 FQGTGA. The CDR3 loop reads CASSSGAGGPSYNEQFF. The CDR3 coding sequence is TGTGCCAGCAGCTCGGGGGCGGGAGGACCCTCCTACAATGAGCAGTTCTTC.

DNA for the CDR3: TGTGCCAGCAGCTTGGCGCTACGCTCTGGGGCCAACGTCCTGACTTTC. Protein: CASSLALRSGANVLTF. The chain joins TRBV5-6 to TRBJ2-6, with no clear D. Trimming cost V 0 bases and J 0 bases, with 7 bases left between them. The CDR3 sequence is 16 residues long. Germline V gene data show CDR1 as SGHDT and CDR2 as YYEEEE.

The rearrangement uses TRBV2 and TRBJ1-5; D not resolved. With 0 bases removed from V and 2 bases from J, the gap between germline ends came to 8 bases. The CDR3 contains 15 residues. The germline V gene has CDR1 SNHLY and CDR2 FYNNEI. The CDR3 DNA reads as TGTGCCAGCAGTGAAGCGCTTTGGGGCAATCAGCCCCAGCATTTT. Its protein is CASSEALWGNQPQHF.

This chain uses TRBV19 with TRBJ1-1; TRBD1 might be the D (5 bases). V was cut by 8 bases and J by 2 bases, with 15 bases left in between. This CDR3 region has 14 residues. CDR1 and CDR2 (germline): LNHDA, SQIVND (reference sequence). The CDR3 DNA is TGTGCCAGTCATCGATTCGGGACTAACACTGAAGCTTTCTTT. Translated, it gives CASHRFGTNTEAFF.

The rearrangement uses TRBV6-1 and TRBJ1-1; D remains ambiguous. CDR3 length equals 14 residues. V lost 1 base and J lost 5, with 11 bases in between. Per germline, CDR1 MNHNS and CDR2 SASEGT. The CDR3, as DNA: TGTGCCAGCAGTGAAGTCGGAAAAGGGACTGAAGCTTTCTTT. Translating it yields CASSEVGKGTEAFF.

The genes are TRBV5-1 and TRBJ1-1; maybe TRBD1 (5 bases). The V and J ends lost 3 bases and 11 bases respectively, with 11 bases between them. The germline CDR1 and CDR2 sequences are SGHRS and YFSETQ. The CDR3 runs 11 residues. The CDR3 loop is CASSSGGEAFF. The CDR3 DNA sequence: TGCGCCAGCAGCTCCGGGGGAGAGGCTTTCTTT. Together with reference TRBV5-1 and TRBJ1-1, the CDR3 gives the full variable domain: KAGVTQTPRYLIKTRGQQVTLSCSPISGHRSVSWYQQTPGQGLQFLFEYFSETQRNKGNFPGRFSGRQFSNSRSEMNVSTLELGDSALYLCASSSGGEAFFGQGTRLTVV.

V gene TRBV12-5 combines with J gene TRBJ2-3; 7 nucleotides agree with TRBD2. Trimming removed 1 base from V and 1 base from J; junction bases left unmatched: 2. The CDR3 consists of 15 residues. Per the germline V gene, CDR1 is LGHNT and CDR2 is FRNRAP. CDR3 DNA: TGTGCTAGTGGTTTGGGTGCGGGGGGCACAGATACGCAGTATTTT. This gives the protein CASGLGAGGTDTQYF.

The gene calls are TRBV10-3 and TRBJ1-1; TRBD1 aligns across 7 bases. The junction had 3 bases not matched to a gene; V was cut back by 2 bases and J by 3 bases. The V gene's germline CDR1 is ENHRY and CDR2 SYGVKD. The CDR3 loop spans 14 amino acids. CDR3 residues: CAISEPDRDTEAFF. The CDR3 DNA follows: TGTGCCATCAGTGAGCCCGACAGGGACACTGAAGCTTTCTTT.